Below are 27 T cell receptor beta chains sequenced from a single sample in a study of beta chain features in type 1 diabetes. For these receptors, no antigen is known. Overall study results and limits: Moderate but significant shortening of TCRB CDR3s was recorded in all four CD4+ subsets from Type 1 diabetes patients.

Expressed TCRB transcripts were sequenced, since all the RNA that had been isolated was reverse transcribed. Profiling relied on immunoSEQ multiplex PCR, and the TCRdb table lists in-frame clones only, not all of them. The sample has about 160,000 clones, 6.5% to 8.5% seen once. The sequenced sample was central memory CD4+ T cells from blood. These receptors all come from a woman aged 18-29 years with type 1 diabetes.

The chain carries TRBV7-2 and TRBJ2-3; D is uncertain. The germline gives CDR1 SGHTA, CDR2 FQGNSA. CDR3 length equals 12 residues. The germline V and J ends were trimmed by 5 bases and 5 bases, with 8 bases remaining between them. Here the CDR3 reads CASSQYGDTQYF. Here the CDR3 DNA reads TGTGCCAGCAGCCAGTATGGAGATACGCAGTATTTT. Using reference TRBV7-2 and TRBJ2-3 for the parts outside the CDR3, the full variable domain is GAGVSQSPSNKVTEKGKDVELRCDPISGHTALYWYRQSLGQGLEFLIYFQGNSAPDKSGLPSDRFSAERTGGSVSTLTIQRTQQEDSAVYLCASSQYGDTQYFGPGTRLTVL.

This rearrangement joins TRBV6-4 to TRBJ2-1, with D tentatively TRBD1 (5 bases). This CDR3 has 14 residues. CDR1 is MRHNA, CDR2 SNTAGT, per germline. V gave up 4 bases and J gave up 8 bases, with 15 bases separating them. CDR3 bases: TGTGCCAGCAGTGTCAGGGCCCCCCCCCATGAGCAGTTCTTC. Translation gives CASSVRAPPHEQFF.

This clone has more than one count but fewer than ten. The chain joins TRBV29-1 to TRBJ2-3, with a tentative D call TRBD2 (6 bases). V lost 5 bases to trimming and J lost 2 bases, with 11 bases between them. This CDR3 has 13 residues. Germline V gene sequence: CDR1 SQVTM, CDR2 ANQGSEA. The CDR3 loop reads CSVPGGFTDTQYF. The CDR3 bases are TGCAGCGTTCCTGGGGGGTTCACAGATACGCAGTATTTT.

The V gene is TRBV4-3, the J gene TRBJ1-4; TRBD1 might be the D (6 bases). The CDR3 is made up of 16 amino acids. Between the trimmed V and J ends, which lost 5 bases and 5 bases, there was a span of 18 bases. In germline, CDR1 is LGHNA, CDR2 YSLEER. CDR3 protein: CASSVGPTGQNEKLFF. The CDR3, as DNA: TGCGCCAGCAGCGTAGGGCCGACAGGCCAAAATGAAAAACTGTTTTTT.

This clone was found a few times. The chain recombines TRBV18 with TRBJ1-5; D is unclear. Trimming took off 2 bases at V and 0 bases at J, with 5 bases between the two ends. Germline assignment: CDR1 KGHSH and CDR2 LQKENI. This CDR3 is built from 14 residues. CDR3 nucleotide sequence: TGTGCCAGCTCACCATCCATTAGCAATCAGCCCCAGCATTTT. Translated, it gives CASSPSISNQPQHF. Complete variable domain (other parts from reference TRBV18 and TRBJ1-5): NAGVMQNPRHLVRRRGQEARLRCSPMKGHSHVYWYRQLPEEGLKFMVYLQKENIIDESGMPKERFSAEFPKEGPSILRIQQVVRGDSAAYFCASSPSISNQPQHFGDGTRLSIL.

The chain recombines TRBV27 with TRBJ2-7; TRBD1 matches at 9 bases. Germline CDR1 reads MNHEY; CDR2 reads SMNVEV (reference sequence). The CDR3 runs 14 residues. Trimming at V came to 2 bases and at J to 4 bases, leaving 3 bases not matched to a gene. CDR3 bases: TGTGCCAGCAGTTTAGGGACAGGGAAATACGAGCAGTACTTC. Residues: CASSLGTGKYEQYF.

The CDR3 here is CASSTGLAGDTQYF. The CDR3 bases are TGCGCCAGCAGCACGGGACTAGCGGGAGATACGCAGTATTTT. The rearrangement uses TRBV5-1 and TRBJ2-3, with 12 positions matching TRBD2. V lost 4 bases, J lost 5 bases, and 2 bases stayed unmatched. This CDR3 region has 14 residues. Germline loops: CDR1 SGHRS, CDR2 YFSETQ.

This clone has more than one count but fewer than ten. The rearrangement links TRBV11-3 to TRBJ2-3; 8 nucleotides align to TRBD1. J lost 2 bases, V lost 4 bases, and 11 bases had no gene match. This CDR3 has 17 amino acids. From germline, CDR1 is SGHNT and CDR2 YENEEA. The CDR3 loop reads CASSSPPGQEITDTQYF. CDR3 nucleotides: TGTGCCAGCAGCTCTCCCCCGGGACAGGAGATCACAGATACGCAGTATTTT.

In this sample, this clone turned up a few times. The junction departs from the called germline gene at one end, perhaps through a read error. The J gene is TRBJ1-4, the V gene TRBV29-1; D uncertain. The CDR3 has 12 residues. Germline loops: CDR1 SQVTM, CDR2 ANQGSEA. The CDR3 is CSVEEDRGKLFF. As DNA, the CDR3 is TGCAGCGTCGAAGAAGATCGGGGAAAACTGTTTTTT. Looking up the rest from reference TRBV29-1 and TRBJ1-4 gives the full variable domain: SAVISQKPSRDICQRGTSLTIQCQVDSQVTMMFWYRQQPGQSLTLIATANQGSEATYESGFVIDKFPISRPNLTFSTLTVSNMSPEDSSIYLCSVEEDRGKLFFGSGTQLSVL.

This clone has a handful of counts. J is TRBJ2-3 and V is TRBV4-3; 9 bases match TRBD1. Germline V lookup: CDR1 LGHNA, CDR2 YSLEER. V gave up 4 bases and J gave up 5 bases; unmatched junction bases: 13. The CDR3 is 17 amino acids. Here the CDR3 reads CASSPGRGTGTVDTQYF. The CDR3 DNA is TGCGCCAGCAGCCCCGGGAGAGGGACAGGGACTGTAGATACGCAGTATTTT.

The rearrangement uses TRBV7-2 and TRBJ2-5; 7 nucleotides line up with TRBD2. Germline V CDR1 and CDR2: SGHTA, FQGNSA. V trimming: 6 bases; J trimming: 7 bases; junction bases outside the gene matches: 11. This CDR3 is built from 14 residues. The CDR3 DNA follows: TGTGCCAGCAGTCCAGGTTGGGGGGAGGGGACCCAGTACTTC. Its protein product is CASSPGWGEGTQYF.

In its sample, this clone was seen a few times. CDR3 loop: CSVVGADNEQFF. DNA for the CDR3: TGCAGCGTGGTAGGGGCCGACAATGAGCAGTTCTTC. The rearrangement uses TRBV29-1 and TRBJ2-1; D is possibly TRBD1 (5 bases). CDR1 is SQVTM, CDR2 ANQGSEA, per germline. The CDR3 has 12 amino acids. Trimming shortened V by 6 bases and J by 5 bases, and 11 bases separated the two germline ends.

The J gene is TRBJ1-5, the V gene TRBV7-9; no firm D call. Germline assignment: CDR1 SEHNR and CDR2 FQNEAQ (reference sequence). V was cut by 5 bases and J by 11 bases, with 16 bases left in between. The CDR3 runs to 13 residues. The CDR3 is CASSPKTGSSQHF. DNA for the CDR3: TGTGCCAGCAGCCCCAAAACGGGGTCGTCCCAGCATTTT.

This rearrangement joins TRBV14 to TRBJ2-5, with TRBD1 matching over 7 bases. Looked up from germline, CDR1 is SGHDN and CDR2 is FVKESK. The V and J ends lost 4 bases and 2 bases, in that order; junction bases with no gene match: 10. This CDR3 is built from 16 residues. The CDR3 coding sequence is TGTGCCAGCAGCCGCCGACAGGGTGCCCTTCAAGAGACCCAGTACTTC. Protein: CASSRRQGALQETQYF.

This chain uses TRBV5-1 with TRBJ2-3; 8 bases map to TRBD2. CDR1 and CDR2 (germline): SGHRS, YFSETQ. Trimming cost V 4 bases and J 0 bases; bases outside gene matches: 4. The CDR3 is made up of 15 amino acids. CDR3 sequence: CASSPERGSTDTQYF. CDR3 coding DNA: TGCGCCAGCAGCCCGGAGCGGGGGAGCACAGATACGCAGTATTTT.

The CDR3 nucleotides are TGTGCCAGCAGCTGGGATAAGCGGGGCGCTACCTACGAGCAGTACTTC. Protein: CASSWDKRGATYEQYF. The chain carries TRBV5-4 and TRBJ2-7; 7 nucleotides match TRBD2. V shed 3 bases, J shed 2 bases, and the junction held 11 bases outside the gene matches. This CDR3 has 16 residues. The germline V gene has CDR1 SGHNT and CDR2 YYREEE (reference sequence).

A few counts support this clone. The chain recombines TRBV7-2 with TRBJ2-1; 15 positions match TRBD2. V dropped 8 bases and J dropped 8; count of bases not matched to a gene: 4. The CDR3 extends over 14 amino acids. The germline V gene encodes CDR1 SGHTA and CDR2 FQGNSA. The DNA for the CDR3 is TGTGCCAGCCATGGGACTAGCGGGAGGTATGAGCAGTTCTTC. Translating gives CASHGTSGRYEQFF.

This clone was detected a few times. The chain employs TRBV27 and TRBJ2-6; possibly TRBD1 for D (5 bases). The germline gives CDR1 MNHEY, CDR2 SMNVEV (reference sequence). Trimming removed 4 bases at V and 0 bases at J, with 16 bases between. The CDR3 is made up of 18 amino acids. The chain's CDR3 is CASSSADSLLSGANVLTF. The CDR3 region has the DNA TGTGCCAGCAGTTCCGCCGACAGCCTCCTCTCTGGGGCCAACGTCCTGACTTTC.

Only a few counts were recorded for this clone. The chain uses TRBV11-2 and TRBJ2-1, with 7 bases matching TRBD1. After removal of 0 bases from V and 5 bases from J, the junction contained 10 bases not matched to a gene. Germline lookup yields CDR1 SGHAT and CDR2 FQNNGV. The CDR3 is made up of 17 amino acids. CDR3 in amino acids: CASSLELTGAVNNEQFF. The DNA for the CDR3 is TGTGCCAGCAGCTTAGAGCTAACAGGGGCAGTGAACAATGAGCAGTTCTTC.

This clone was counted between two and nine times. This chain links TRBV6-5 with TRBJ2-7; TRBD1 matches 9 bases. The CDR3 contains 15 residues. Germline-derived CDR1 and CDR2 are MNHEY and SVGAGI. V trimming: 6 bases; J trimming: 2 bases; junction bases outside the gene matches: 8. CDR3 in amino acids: CASSLQGQGPYEQYF. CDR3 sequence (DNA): TGTGCCAGCAGCCTCCAGGGACAGGGTCCCTACGAGCAGTACTTC.

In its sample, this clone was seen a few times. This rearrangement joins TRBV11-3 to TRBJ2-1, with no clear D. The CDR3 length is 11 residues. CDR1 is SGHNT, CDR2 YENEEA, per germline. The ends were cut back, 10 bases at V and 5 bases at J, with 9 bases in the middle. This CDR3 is CATGQNNEQFF. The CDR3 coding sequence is TGTGCCACTGGGCAGAACAATGAGCAGTTCTTC.

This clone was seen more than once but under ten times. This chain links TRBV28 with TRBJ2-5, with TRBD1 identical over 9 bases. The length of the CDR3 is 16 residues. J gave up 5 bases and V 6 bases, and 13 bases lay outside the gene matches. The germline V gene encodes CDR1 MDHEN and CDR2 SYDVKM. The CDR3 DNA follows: TGTGCCAGCAGAAGCAACTTAGGGACAGGGCGGGAGACCCAGTACTTC. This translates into CASRSNLGTGRETQYF.

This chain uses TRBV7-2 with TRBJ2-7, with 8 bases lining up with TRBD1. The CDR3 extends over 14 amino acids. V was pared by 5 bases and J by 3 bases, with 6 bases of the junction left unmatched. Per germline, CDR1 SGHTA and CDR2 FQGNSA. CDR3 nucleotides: TGTGCCAGCAGCCCCCGGGACAGGTACTACGAGCAGTACTTC. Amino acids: CASSPRDRYYEQYF.

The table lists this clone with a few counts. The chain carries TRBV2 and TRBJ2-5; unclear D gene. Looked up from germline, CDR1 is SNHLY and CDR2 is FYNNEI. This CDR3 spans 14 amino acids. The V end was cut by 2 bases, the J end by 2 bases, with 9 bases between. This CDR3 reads CASSEQSFQETQYF. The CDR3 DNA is TGTGCCAGCAGTGAACAGTCCTTTCAAGAGACCCAGTACTTC.

For the CDR3, the DNA is TGTGCCTGGAGTGTACTCGGACAGGGTGGCACTGAAGCTTTCTTT. It translates to CAWSVLGQGGTEAFF. The rearrangement joins TRBV30 to TRBJ1-1; TRBD1 aligns across 8 bases. There are 15 residues in the CDR3. Germline CDR1 GTSNPN, CDR2 SVGIG (reference sequence). V gave up 0 bases and J gave up 4 bases; unmatched junction bases: 7. The full variable domain, in which reference TRBV30 and TRBJ1-1 provide the parts outside the CDR3, is SQTIHQWPATLVQPVGSPLSLECTVEGTSNPNLYWYRQAAGRGLQLLFYSVGIGQISSEVPQNLSASRPQDRQFILSSKKLLLSDSGFYLCAWSVLGQGGTEAFFGQGTRLTVV.

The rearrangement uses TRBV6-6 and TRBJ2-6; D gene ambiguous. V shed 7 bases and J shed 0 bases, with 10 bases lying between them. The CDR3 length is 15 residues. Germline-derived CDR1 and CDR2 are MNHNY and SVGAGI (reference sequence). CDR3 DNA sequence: TGTGCCAGCACCGTTTCCCTCTCTGGGGCCAACGTCCTGACTTTC. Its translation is CASTVSLSGANVLTF.

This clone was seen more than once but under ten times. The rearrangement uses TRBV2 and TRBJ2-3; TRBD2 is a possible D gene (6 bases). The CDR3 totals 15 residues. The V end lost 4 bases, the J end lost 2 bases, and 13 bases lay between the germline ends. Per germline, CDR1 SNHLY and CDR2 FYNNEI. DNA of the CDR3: TGTGCCAGCAGTGGACGGGAGCTATTCACAGATACGCAGTATTTT. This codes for CASSGRELFTDTQYF.